Described below is a single T cell receptor (beta chain) sequence and its context. This specimen comes from a study of blood T cell repertoires in COVID-19. Sequenced by immunoSEQ multiplex PCR; TCRdb stores in-frame clones only, minus some. The data hold some 160,000 clones, with around four fifths observed a single time. V was clipped by 3 bases and J by 4 bases, with 18 bases between them. Looked up from germline, CDR1 is LNHDA and CDR2 is SQIVND (reference sequence). The CDR3 has 16 residues. Sequencing was done on a sample of PBMCs or T cells enriched from blood (not recorded which). The chain employs TRBV19 and TRBJ1-2; D perhaps matches TRBD1 (6 bases). This receptor was identified in a woman aged 35 to 49 who had recovered from COVID-19. The CDR3 loop is CASSIGGGGGSYGYTF. CDR3 in DNA: TGTGCCAGTAGTATTGGAGGCGGGGGGGGCTCCTATGGCTACACCTTC.